These 2 T cell receptor beta chains were sequenced from one sample in a study of response to subunit inactivated influenza vaccine. From the RT-PCR reads, TCRdb called clonotypes with MiXCR, one entry per CDR3 protein. The sample consists of some 850,000 distinct CDR3 sequences, less than 20% of them appearing once. This material consisted of PBMCs from blood, taken roughly 5 days after vaccination. The receptors shown here come from a man between 50 and 59 years old who received an inactivated influenza vaccine.

This clonotype occurred a few times. This chain joins TRBV5-1 and TRBJ2-1, with 10 bases lining up with TRBD2. The CDR3 covers 16 residues. V lost 4 bases and J lost 7; bases outside the gene matches: 11. CDR1 SGHRS and CDR2 YFSETQ come from the germline V gene. The DNA for the CDR3 is TGCGCCAGCAGCCTAGCCGGGACTAGCGTAGTAAATGAGCAGTTCTTC. Its protein is CASSLAGTSVVNEQFF. The whole variable domain, remainder taken from reference TRBV5-1 and TRBJ2-1, is KAGVTQTPRYLIKTRGQQVTLSCSPISGHRSVSWYQQTPGQGLQFLFEYFSETQRNKGNFPGRFSGRQFSNSRSEMNVSTLELGDSALYLCASSLAGTSVVNEQFFGPGTRLTVL.

This clonotype was picked up many times. V is TRBV11-2 and J is TRBJ2-7; 12 nucleotides line up with TRBD2. CDR3 length: 15 residues. V gave up 5 bases and J gave up 3 bases; unmatched junction bases: 5. CDR1 is SGHAT and CDR2 is FQNNGV in the germline V gene. The CDR3 DNA sequence: TGTGCCAGCAGCCCCGGACTAGCGGGGAGCTACGAGCAGTACTTC. Its translation is CASSPGLAGSYEQYF.